Listed here are 24 T cell receptor beta chains from one sample, sequenced in a study of vaccination effects on CD4 cells after COVID-19. Antigen-specific CD4+ T cells expanded by the ViraFEST assay with viral peptide pools were then sequenced. Isolating CD4+ T cells followed more than 9 days of culture. Participants received two doses of either the BNT162b2 or mRNA-1273 vaccine. Sequencing used immunoSEQ multiplex PCR; TCRdb keeps in-frame clones, though not all of them. Among 10,000 to 15,000 clones listed, approximately 71% were seen once. No cognate antigen is known for these TCRs. Sequencing was performed on CD4+ T cells from PBMCs cultured with SARS-CoV-2 spike peptides, taken after COVID-19 vaccination. The source of these receptors is a human donor who received a COVID-19 vaccine.

The chain recombines TRBV5-1 with TRBJ1-3; 7 bases line up with TRBD1. The V gene end was trimmed by 3 bases and the J gene end by 3 bases; junction bases not matched to a gene: 6. The CDR3 covers 15 residues. Looked up from germline, CDR1 is SGHRS and CDR2 is YFSETQ. The CDR3 loop is CASSSEGAIGNTIYF. DNA for the CDR3: TGCGCCAGCAGCTCAGAGGGGGCTATTGGAAACACCATATATTTT.

Written as DNA, the CDR3 is TGCAGTGCTAGTAGAAACGGGAGGCCCCGGTACAATGAGCAGTTCTTC. This codes for CSASRNGRPRYNEQFF. The chain employs TRBV20-1 and TRBJ2-1; TRBD2 agrees at 7 bases. This CDR3 is built from 16 residues. The J segment lost 4 bases and the V segment lost 3 bases, leaving 12 bases of the junction unmatched. The germline gives CDR1 DFQATT, CDR2 SNEGSKA (reference sequence).

J is TRBJ2-3 and V is TRBV5-1; perhaps TRBD2 as D (5 bases). This CDR3 is 17 amino acids long. Germline loops: CDR1 SGHRS, CDR2 YFSETQ. Between the trimmed V and J ends, which lost 1 base and 3 bases, there was a span of 18 bases. The CDR3 bases are TGCGCCAGCAGCTTGAGTAGGTGGGAGAAGAGGACAGATACGCAGTATTTT. It yields the protein CASSLSRWEKRTDTQYF. Using reference TRBV5-1 and TRBJ2-3 for the parts outside the CDR3, the full variable domain is KAGVTQTPRYLIKTRGQQVTLSCSPISGHRSVSWYQQTPGQGLQFLFEYFSETQRNKGNFPGRFSGRQFSNSRSEMNVSTLELGDSALYLCASSLSRWEKRTDTQYFGPGTRLTVL.

The gene calls are TRBV19 and TRBJ2-3, with 7 bases aligning to TRBD2. The CDR3 is 14 residues long. The V and J ends lost 4 bases and 4 bases, in that order; junction bases with no gene match: 5. Germline CDR1 is LNHDA and CDR2 is SQIVND (reference sequence). The CDR3: CASSSGSWADTQYF. DNA of the CDR3: TGTGCCAGTAGTAGCGGGAGTTGGGCAGATACGCAGTATTTT.

The chain combines TRBV19 with TRBJ1-1; 7 bases line up with TRBD1. Trimming at V came to 5 bases and at J to 5 bases, leaving 11 bases not matched to a gene. The CDR3 length is 15 residues. CDR1 is LNHDA, CDR2 SQIVND, per germline (reference sequence). The CDR3 coding sequence is TGTGCCAGTAGTCCGAGACAGGGCGGGAATACTGAAGCTTTCTTT. It yields the protein CASSPRQGGNTEAFF.

The rearrangement joins TRBV21-1 to TRBJ2-7; the DNA was not used to check the table's D call, TRBD1. TRBV21-1 is classified as a pseudogene. The CDR3 sequence is 16 residues long. CDR3 DNA: TGTGCCAGCAGCATTCGAGGACAGGGGGTCTACAACGAGCAGTACTTC. Translation gives CASSIRGQGVYNEQYF.

CDR3 DNA: TGTGCCAGCAGCCAAGATACCCAGGCCCATTCACCCCTCCACTTT. This translates into CASSQDTQAHSPLHF. The V and J genes are TRBV4-2 and TRBJ1-6; D ambiguous. Germline V CDR1 and CDR2: LGHNA, YNFKEQ. This CDR3 contains 15 residues. Between the trimmed V and J ends, which lost 0 bases and 8 bases, there was a span of 11 bases.

The CDR3 protein is CASSDITGPTDTQYF. CDR3 DNA sequence: TGTGCCAGCAGTGATATCACAGGGCCCACAGATACGCAGTATTTT. The chain links TRBV25-1 to TRBJ2-3; the D gene is possibly TRBD1 (6 bases). Germline CDR1 MGHDK, CDR2 SYGVNS. The CDR3 runs to 15 residues. Trimming took off 3 bases at V and 2 bases at J, with 12 bases between the two ends.

The chain employs TRBV7-2 and TRBJ2-7; possible D gene TRBD2, 5 bases. The CDR3 totals 16 residues. V was shortened by 1 base and J by 5 bases, with 18 bases between the two germline ends. Germline CDR1 SGHTA, CDR2 FQGNSA. This CDR3 is CASSLGIGKGGNEQYF. The CDR3 nucleotides are TGTGCCAGCAGCTTAGGGATCGGGAAAGGCGGAAACGAGCAGTACTTC.

In regard to this clone: One end of the junction is discordant with germline, which a read error may explain. The chain employs TRBV5-6 and TRBJ1-2; unclear D gene. The CDR3 loop spans 12 amino acids. CDR1 is SGHDT and CDR2 is YYEEEE in the germline V gene. CDR3 nucleotides: TGTGCCAGCAGCCCTTCGAGGTCTGGCCACACCTTC. Translation: CASSPSRSGHTF.

The rearrangement links TRBV19 to TRBJ1-3, with D perhaps TRBD1 (5 bases). From germline, CDR1 is LNHDA and CDR2 SQIVND (reference sequence). Trimming took 8 bases from V and 3 from J, leaving 14 bases between them. This CDR3 is 14 amino acids long. Written as DNA, the CDR3 is TGTGCCAGTGGGGGGAAGTATGGTGGAAACACCATATATTTT. Its translation is CASGGKYGGNTIYF.

By proportion, this clone is medium-sized. Written as DNA, the CDR3 is TGTGCCTGGAGCGGGAGGGCAGGGGCCCGGTCCTACGAGCAGTACTTC. It is translated as CAWSGRAGARSYEQYF. This sequence joins TRBV30 and TRBJ2-7; TRBD2 aligns across 8 bases. V shed 3 bases, J shed 1 base, and the junction held 11 bases outside the gene matches. The CDR3 has 16 residues. Germline CDR1 and CDR2: GTSNPN and SVGIG (reference sequence).

The rearrangement uses TRBV29-1 and TRBJ2-2; 11 bases agree with TRBD2. The germline V gene has CDR1 SQVTM and CDR2 ANQGSEA. V was clipped by 6 bases and J by 1 base; unmatched bases: 7. This CDR3 is 16 amino acids long. This CDR3 is CSVGTSGSRNTGELFF. CDR3 sequence (DNA): TGCAGCGTGGGAACTAGCGGGAGTAGGAACACCGGGGAGCTGTTTTTT.

The V and J genes are TRBV6-1 and TRBJ2-4, with D uncertain. The CDR3 has 15 residues. Per the germline V gene, CDR1 is MNHNS and CDR2 is SASEGT. Trimming cost V 3 bases and J 0 bases, with 9 bases left between them. This CDR3 reads CASSEASLAKNIQYF. The CDR3 DNA is TGTGCCAGCAGTGAGGCGTCTTTAGCCAAAAACATTCAGTACTTC.

The chain recombines TRBV5-1 with TRBJ2-3; D is tentatively TRBD1 or TRBD2 (6 bases each). Per germline, CDR1 SGHRS and CDR2 YFSETQ. This CDR3 region has 12 residues. V was clipped by 4 bases and J by 6 bases, with 9 bases between them. Here the CDR3 reads CASSPGGDTQYF. CDR3 nucleotide sequence: TGCGCCAGCAGCCCCGGGGGCGATACGCAGTATTTT.

This sequence joins TRBV6-2 or TRBV6-3 and TRBJ2-2, with D perhaps given as TRBD1 or TRBD2 (5 bases each). The V gene's germline CDR1 is MNHEY and CDR2 SVGEGT. There are 14 residues in the CDR3. Trimming cost V 6 bases and J 2 bases, with 10 bases left between them. DNA for the CDR3: TGTGCCAGCAGCTGGGGACCTAACACCGGGGAGCTGTTTTTT. It specifies CASSWGPNTGELFF.

The chain recombines TRBV7-2 with TRBJ2-7, with a weak D call TRBD1 (5 bases). Germline V gives CDR1 SGHTA, CDR2 FQGNSA. V was cut by 0 bases and J by 0 bases, with 12 bases left in between. This CDR3 is 16 amino acids long. CDR3 protein: CASSLAGRALSYEQYF. The CDR3 nucleotides read TGTGCCAGCAGCTTAGCGGGCAGGGCACTCTCCTACGAGCAGTACTTC.

The chain has TRBV30 and TRBJ2-2; the D gene could be TRBD1 or TRBD2 (6 bases each). The CDR3 extends over 14 amino acids. CDR1 is GTSNPN, CDR2 SVGIG, per germline (reference sequence). V gave up 0 bases and J gave up 4 bases, with 9 bases separating them. CDR3 region: CAWSVRGLTGELFF. CDR3 sequence (DNA): TGTGCCTGGAGTGTCCGGGGGCTCACCGGGGAGCTGTTTTTT.

In the case of this clone: Other DNA sequences in the sample encode the same CDR3. V is TRBV30 and J is TRBJ2-6; unclear D gene. Germline V gene sequence: CDR1 GTSNPN, CDR2 SVGIG (reference sequence). Deletions cut 0 bases from V and 0 bases from J, with 6 bases between. The CDR3 sequence is 15 residues long. CDR3 sequence reads: CAWSVLGSGANVLTF. CDR3 nucleotides: TGTGCCTGGAGTGTACTGGGCTCTGGGGCCAACGTCCTGACTTTC.

CDR3 bases: TGTGCCAGCAGCCAAGAGGGACATCGGACCGCTGAAGCTTTCTTT. Translating gives CASSQEGHRTAEAFF. The J gene is TRBJ1-1, the V gene TRBV4-2; maybe TRBD1 (6 bases). This CDR3 spans 15 amino acids. Trimming shortened V by 0 bases and J by 6 bases, and 14 bases separated the two germline ends. CDR1 is LGHNA and CDR2 is YNFKEQ in the germline V gene.

This clone was seen only a few times. The chain carries TRBV9 and TRBJ1-1; TRBD1 aligns across 8 bases. CDR3 length: 16 amino acids. Germline CDR1 and CDR2: SGDLS and YYNGEE. V trimming: 4 bases; J trimming: 1 base; junction bases outside the gene matches: 9. The CDR3 loop is CASSPQGAGRNTEAFF. The DNA of the CDR3 is TGTGCCAGCAGCCCCCAGGGGGCAGGGCGGAACACTGAAGCTTTCTTT.

J is TRBJ1-5 and V is TRBV5-1, with 10 bases identical to TRBD1. Germline CDR1 SGHRS, CDR2 YFSETQ. The CDR3 extends over 14 amino acids. V lost 4 bases to trimming and J lost 7 bases; unmatched junction nucleotides: 5. CDR3 sequence: CASSPDRGWQPQHF. CDR3 bases: TGCGCCAGCAGCCCGGACAGGGGGTGGCAGCCCCAGCATTTT.

The chain employs TRBV18 and TRBJ2-5; D is perhaps TRBD1 (5 bases). The CDR3 consists of 16 residues. Trimming removed 4 bases from V and 2 bases from J, with 17 bases in between. Germline CDR1 is KGHSH and CDR2 is LQKENI. The CDR3 DNA reads TGTGCCAGCTCACAGGGGTCTGGGGTTGTTCAAGAGACCCAGTACTTC. Encoded protein: CASSQGSGVVQETQYF.

This clone showed up just a few times. The chain has TRBV5-4 and TRBJ1-3; unclear D gene. Trimming cost V 0 bases and J 1 base, with 2 bases left between them. CDR1 and CDR2 from the germline V gene are SGHNT and YYREEE (reference sequence). CDR3 length: 13 amino acids. CDR3 nucleotides: TGTGCCAGCAGCTTGGGGTCTGGAAACACCATATATTTT. This translates into CASSLGSGNTIYF. The variable domain in full, completed from reference TRBV5-4 and TRBJ1-3, reads ETGVTQSPTHLIKTRGQQVTLRCSSQSGHNTVSWYQQALGQGPQFIFQYYREEENGRGNFPPRFSGLQFPNYSSELNVNALELDDSALYLCASSLGSGNTIYFGEGSWLTVV.